One TCR beta chain is described in this entry. Its antigen is not identified. The study assayed approximately 100,000 TCR templates per sample. The table came from immunoSEQ multiplex PCR; TCRdb's copy has only in-frame clones and leaves some out. The sample has more than 85,000 clones; roughly nine tenths are singletons. Trimming took 1 base from V and 2 from J, leaving 10 bases between them. The germline gives CDR1 SGHVS, CDR2 FQNEAQ. The CDR3 loop spans 15 amino acids. This record comes from a study of siplizumab effects on memory and regulatory T cells. The study, taken as a whole, reports: Treg-derived clones made up an average of 68.8% of mappable alloreactive CD4+ clones with siplizumab and over 25% in controls. Proliferating siplizumab-culture Tregs lacked confirmation of suppressive function. A significant reduction in alloreactive sequences traceable to unstimulated CD4+ memory cells was produced by siplizumab.

The sample taken for sequencing was Tregs sorted from blood. The chain carries TRBV7-8 and TRBJ2-3; D not certain. The clonotype was recovered from a human donor in good health. The CDR3 region has the DNA TGTGCCAGCAGCTTAGGGGGATGGCCCACAGATACGCAGTATTTT. Protein sequence: CASSLGGWPTDTQYF.